The source of this T cell receptor beta chain is a study of CXCR3-negative and CXCR3-positive naive CD8 T cells. Findings and limits, study-wide: When CXCR3-positive naive cells were set against CXCR3-negative naive cells, the former had more hydrophobic TRB CDR3s. Naive CXCR3-positive and CXCR3-negative cells shared similar TRBV-TRBJ usage, unlike memory cells.

Of note for this clonotype: The antigen is unknown.

This CDR3 is built from 12 residues. Germline loops: CDR1 SEHNR, CDR2 FQNEAQ (reference sequence). The libraries of TRB cDNA were constructed through 5' RACE using UMI labels. From its re-call of the 5' RACE reads, TCRdb lists each CDR3 protein once, without DNA. This listing includes about 150,000 distinct CDR3 sequences. The receptor comes from a human donor in good health. Some clones in this sample may be carry-over from other donors' samples. Sequenced input: naive CXCR3+ CD8+ T cells from blood. Specified subset: CD45RO-CCR7+CD27+CD95- naive CD8+ T cells expressing CXCR3 (TNR3+). The chain is built from TRBV7-9 and TRBJ2-1. CDR3 sequence reads: CASSSAGNEQFF. The full variable domain, rest sourced from reference TRBV7-9 and TRBJ2-1, is DTGVSQNPRHKITKRGQNVTFRCDPISEHNRLYWYRQTLGQGPEFLTYFQNEAQLEKSRLLSDRFSAERPKGSFSTLEIQRTEQGDSAMYLCASSSAGNEQFFGPGTRLTVL.